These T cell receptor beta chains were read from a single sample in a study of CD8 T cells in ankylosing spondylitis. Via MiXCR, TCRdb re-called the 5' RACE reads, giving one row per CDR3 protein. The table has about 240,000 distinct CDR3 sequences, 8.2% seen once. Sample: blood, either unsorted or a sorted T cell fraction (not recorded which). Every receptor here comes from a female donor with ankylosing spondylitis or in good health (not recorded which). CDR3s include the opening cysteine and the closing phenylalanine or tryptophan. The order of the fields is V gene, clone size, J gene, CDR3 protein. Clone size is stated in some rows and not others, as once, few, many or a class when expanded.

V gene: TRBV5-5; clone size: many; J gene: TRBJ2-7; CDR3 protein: CASSLVAAGPREQYF
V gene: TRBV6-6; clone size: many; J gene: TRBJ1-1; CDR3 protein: CASRSTQSDEAFF
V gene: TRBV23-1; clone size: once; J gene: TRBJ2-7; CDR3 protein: CASSQLMEGRLDF
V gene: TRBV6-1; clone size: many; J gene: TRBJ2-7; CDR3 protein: CASSELAGGNEQYF
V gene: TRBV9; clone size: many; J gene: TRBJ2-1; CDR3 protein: CASSVDGSTWNEQFF
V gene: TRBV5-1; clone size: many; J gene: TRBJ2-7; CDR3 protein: CASRPGPAYEQYF
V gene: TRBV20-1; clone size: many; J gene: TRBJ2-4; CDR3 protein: CSASNGGRRTSGARNIQYF
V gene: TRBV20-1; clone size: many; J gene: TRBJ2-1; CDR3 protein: CSARAGPYNEQFF
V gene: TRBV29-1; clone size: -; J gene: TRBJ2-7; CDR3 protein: CSAHVGREQYF
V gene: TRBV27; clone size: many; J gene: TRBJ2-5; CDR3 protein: CATSWAGGPDETQYF
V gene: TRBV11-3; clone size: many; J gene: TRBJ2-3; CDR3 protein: CASSGRTTDTQYF
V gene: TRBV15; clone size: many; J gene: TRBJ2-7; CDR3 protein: CATSRGLAELYEQYF
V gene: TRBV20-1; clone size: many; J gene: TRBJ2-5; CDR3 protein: CSARAPGEPTQYF
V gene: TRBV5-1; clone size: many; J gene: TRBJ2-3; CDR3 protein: CASSFWTARAGPDTQYF
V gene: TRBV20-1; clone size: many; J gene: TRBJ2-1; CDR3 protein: CSARAEAATYNEQFF
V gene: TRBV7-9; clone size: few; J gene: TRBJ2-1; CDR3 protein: CASSLGLTSTNEQFF
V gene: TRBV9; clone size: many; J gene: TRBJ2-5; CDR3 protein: CASSPQRLAETQYF
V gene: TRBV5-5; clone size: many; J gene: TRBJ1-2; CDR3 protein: CASSLGDNNYGYTF